This TCR beta chain was sequenced in a study of blood T cells in healthy people across ages. Then a second PCR, running about 6 to 11 cycles, was carried out with a sample-barcoded 5' primer and a J-beta primer mix. TCRdb ran MiXCR on the 5' RACE reads and lists one entry per CDR3 protein. The profile covers about 1.7 million distinct CDR3 sequences, with 25% to 30% appearing a single time and more than 6% taken by the ten largest. Ten or more counts support this clonotype. CDR1 and CDR2 from the germline V gene are DFQATT and SNEGSKA (reference sequence). The CDR3 covers 13 residues. V shed 6 bases and J 5 bases; nucleotides not matched to a gene: 6.

The source is a woman in her twenties or thirties in good health. Sequencing was done on a sample of blood. The genes are TRBV20-1 and TRBJ2-1; 8 positions match TRBD2. This CDR3 is CSALGLVHNEQFF. DNA of the CDR3: TGCAGTGCCCTGGGACTAGTCCACAATGAGCAGTTCTTC.